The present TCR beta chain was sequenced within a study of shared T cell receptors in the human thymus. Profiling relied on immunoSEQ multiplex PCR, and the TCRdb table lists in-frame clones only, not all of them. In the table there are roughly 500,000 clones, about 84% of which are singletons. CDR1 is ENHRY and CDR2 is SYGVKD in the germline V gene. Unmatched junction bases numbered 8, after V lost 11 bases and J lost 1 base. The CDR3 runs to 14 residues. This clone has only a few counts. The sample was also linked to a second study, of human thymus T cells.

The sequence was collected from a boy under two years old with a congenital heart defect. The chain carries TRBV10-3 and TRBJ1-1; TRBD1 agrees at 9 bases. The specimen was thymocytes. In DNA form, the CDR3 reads TGTGCCGTAGGACAGGGGCCCAAGAACACTGAAGCTTTCTTT. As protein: CAVGQGPKNTEAFF.